The 4 T cell receptor beta chains below come from one sample, sequenced in a study of control samples from healthy donors and cancer patients. The data were produced by immunoSEQ multiplex PCR, yet TCRdb's version contains in-frame clones alone and is incomplete. The sample consists of about 46,000 clones, 88% of them appearing once. The sample was PBMCs. These receptors were collected from a man aged 50 to 59 with head and neck cancer.

The CDR3 DNA reads as TGTGCCGTTAGGCCTGAACAGGGTCCGGAGACCCAGTACTTC. Amino acid sequence: CAVRPEQGPETQYF. The chain couples TRBV10-3 to TRBJ2-5; maybe TRBD1 (6 bases). This CDR3 comprises 14 residues. V lost 11 bases, J lost 5 bases, and 21 bases lay in between. CDR1 ENHRY and CDR2 SYGVKD come from the germline V gene.

V usage is TRBV3-1 (or the pseudogene TRBV3-2) and J usage is TRBJ2-7; 12 bases align to TRBD2. Germline CDR1 and CDR2: LGHDT and YNNKEL (reference sequence). This CDR3 contains 16 residues. V shed 4 bases and J 3 bases; nucleotides not matched to a gene: 7. The CDR3: CASSRTQTSGSYEQYF. The DNA for the CDR3 is TGTGCCAGCAGCCGGACTCAGACTAGCGGGAGCTACGAGCAGTACTTC.

The rearrangement links TRBV10-1 to TRBJ2-1, with D tentatively TRBD2 (6 bases). The CDR3 sequence is 16 residues long. The germline gives CDR1 WNHNN, CDR2 SYGVQD (reference sequence). The ends were cut back, 0 bases at V and 2 bases at J, with 11 bases in the middle. The CDR3 loop reads CASSESTGAAYNEQFF. The CDR3 region has the DNA TGCGCCAGCAGTGAGTCGACGGGAGCCGCCTACAATGAGCAGTTCTTC.

The rearrangement uses TRBV28 and TRBJ1-3; D is unresolved. With 7 bases removed from V and 2 bases from J, the gap between germline ends came to 15 bases. The CDR3 has 15 residues. CDR1 and CDR2 from the germline V gene are MDHEN and SYDVKM. CDR3 nucleotide sequence: TGTGCCAGCAAGCCCCCGACACTCCCTGGAAACACCATATATTTT. Amino acid sequence: CASKPPTLPGNTIYF.